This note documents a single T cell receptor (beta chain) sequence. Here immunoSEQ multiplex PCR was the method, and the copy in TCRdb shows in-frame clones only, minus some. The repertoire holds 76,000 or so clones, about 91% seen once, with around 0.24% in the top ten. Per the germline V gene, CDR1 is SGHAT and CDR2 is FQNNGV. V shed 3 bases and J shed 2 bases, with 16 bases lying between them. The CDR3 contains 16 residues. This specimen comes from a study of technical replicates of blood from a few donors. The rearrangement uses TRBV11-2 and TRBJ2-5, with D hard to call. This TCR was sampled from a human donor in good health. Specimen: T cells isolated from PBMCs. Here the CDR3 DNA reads TGTGCCAGCAGCTTCCTCATGGCAAAGAGGCAAGAGACCCAGTACTTC. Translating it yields CASSFLMAKRQETQYF. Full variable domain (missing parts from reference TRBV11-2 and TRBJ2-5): EAGVAQSPRYKIIEKRQSVAFWCNPISGHATLYWYQQILGQGPKLLIQFQNNGVVDDSQLPKDRFSAERLKGVDSTLKIQPAKLEDSAVYLCASSFLMAKRQETQYFGPGTRLLVL.